This T cell receptor beta chain is drawn from a study of blood T cell repertoires in COVID-19. The CDR3 runs to 18 residues. CDR1 is SGDLS and CDR2 is YYNGEE in the germline V gene. V lost 2 bases and J lost 1; bases outside the gene matches: 8. Sequencing was performed with immunoSEQ multiplex PCR; in TCRdb, only in-frame clones are kept and a portion is missing. This sample carries roughly 50,000 clones, 65% to 85% of them seen once, and the ten largest clones take 15% to 20%. The TCR sequence derives from a human donor with active or convalescent COVID-19. The donor label of this sample is uncertain. The sequenced material came from peripheral blood. V is TRBV9 and J is TRBJ2-3; 12 bases fit TRBD2. This chain's CDR3 is CASSVGRASGGGTDTQYF. CDR3 coding DNA: TGTGCCAGCAGCGTGGGACGGGCTAGCGGGGGGGGCACAGATACGCAGTATTTT.